This T cell receptor beta chain emerged from a study of blood T cell repertoires in COVID-19. About the study: The samples span acute and convalescent COVID-19 from the United States, Italy and Spain. PBMCs, B-cell-depleted T cells, or T cells were the source of the cDNA or gDNA that made up the material.

As originally analysed: Cell counts per sample came from amplifying reference gene primers. Profiling relied on immunoSEQ multiplex PCR, and the TCRdb table lists in-frame clones only, not all of them. The V and J calls and clone size are taken from that table; D and trimming were inferred from the DNA. The sample records roughly 330,000 clones, about 83% being singletons. V was shortened by 6 bases and J by 2 bases, with 19 bases between the two germline ends. The CDR3 loop spans 16 amino acids. Germline loops: CDR1 MGHDK, CDR2 SYGVNS. The rearrangement uses TRBV25-1 and TRBJ1-1; D ambiguous. The sequence came from a woman in her fifties or sixties with acute or convalescent COVID-19. The sample taken for sequencing was peripheral blood. This CDR3 is CASRGSGQPFNTEAFF. For the CDR3, the DNA is TGTGCCAGCAGGGGCTCTGGGCAACCTTTCAACACTGAAGCTTTCTTT.